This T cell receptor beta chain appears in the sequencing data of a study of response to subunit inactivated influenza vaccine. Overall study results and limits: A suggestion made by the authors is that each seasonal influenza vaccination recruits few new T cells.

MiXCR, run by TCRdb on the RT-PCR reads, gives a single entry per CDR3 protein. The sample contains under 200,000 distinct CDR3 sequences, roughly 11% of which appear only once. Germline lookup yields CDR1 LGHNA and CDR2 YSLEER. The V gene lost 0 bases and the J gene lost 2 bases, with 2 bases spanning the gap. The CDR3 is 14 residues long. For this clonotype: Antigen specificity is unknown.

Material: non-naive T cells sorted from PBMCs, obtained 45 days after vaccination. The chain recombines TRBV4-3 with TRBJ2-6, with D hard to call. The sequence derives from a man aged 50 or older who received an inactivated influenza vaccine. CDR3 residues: CASSQETGANVLTF. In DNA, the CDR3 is TGCGCCAGCAGCCAAGAAACTGGGGCCAACGTCCTGACTTTC.